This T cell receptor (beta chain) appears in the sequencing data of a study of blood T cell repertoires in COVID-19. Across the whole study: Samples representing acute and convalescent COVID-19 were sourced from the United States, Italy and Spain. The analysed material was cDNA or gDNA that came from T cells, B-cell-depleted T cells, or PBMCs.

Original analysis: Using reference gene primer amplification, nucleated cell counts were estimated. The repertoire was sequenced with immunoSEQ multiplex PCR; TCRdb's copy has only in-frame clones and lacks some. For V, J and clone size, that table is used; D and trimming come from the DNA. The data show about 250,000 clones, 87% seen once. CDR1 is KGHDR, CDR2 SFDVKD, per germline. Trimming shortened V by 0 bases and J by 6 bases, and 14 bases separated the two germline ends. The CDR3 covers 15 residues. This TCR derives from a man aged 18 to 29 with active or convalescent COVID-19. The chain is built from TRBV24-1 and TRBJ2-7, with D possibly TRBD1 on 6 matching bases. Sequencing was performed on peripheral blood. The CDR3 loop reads CATSDLLSQGREQYF. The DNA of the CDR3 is TGTGCCACCAGTGATTTGCTTTCCCAGGGGCGCGAGCAGTACTTC.